This T cell receptor (beta chain) was recovered during a study of T cell repertoires in cytomegalovirus infection. Across the study: In public TCR beta signatures, there were indications of both CMV infection and matching HLA type.

Study-wide results and limits: Cumulative frequency of public TCR beta families picked out carriers of CMV plus the relevant HLA. Clonotype analysis showed dominance of the ex vivo response by HLA-C-restricted CMV-specific TCR beta clonotypes.

MiXCR, applied by TCRdb to the reads, yields one record per CDR3 protein. The sample holds under 350,000 distinct CDR3 sequences, about a tenth seen once. Germline V gives CDR1 SQVTM, CDR2 ANQGSEA. This CDR3 is built from 13 residues. V lost 7 bases and J lost 2, with 13 bases in between. Note on this clonotype: As yet, its antigen is unknown.

The source of this sequence is a human donor in good health (CMV status not recorded). Some clones in this sample may be carry-over from other donors' samples. The chain recombines TRBV29-1 with TRBJ2-3; D possibly corresponds to TRBD2 (6 bases). The material sequenced was PBMCs. The CDR3 protein is CSGLGGNTDTQYF. DNA for the CDR3: TGCAGCGGCTTGGGGGGAAACACAGATACGCAGTATTTT.